Presented here are 18 T cell receptor beta chains from one specimen sequenced in a study of blood T cell repertoires in COVID-19. Profiling relied on immunoSEQ multiplex PCR, and the TCRdb table lists in-frame clones only, not all of them. The sample yields 100,000 or so clones, 85% to 95% seen once. The sequencing sample was made of peripheral blood. The receptors were gathered from a human donor with active COVID-19. The donor label of this sample is uncertain.

The V and J genes are TRBV24-1 and TRBJ2-1; a possible D gene is TRBD2 (5 bases). Trimming shortened V by 4 bases and J by 2 bases, and 17 bases separated the two germline ends. Germline V gene data show CDR1 as KGHDR and CDR2 as SFDVKD. This CDR3 is 17 amino acids long. CDR3 DNA: TGTGCCACCAGTGAAAAGAGGGCCCCTGAACCCTACAATGAGCAGTTCTTC. It yields the protein CATSEKRAPEPYNEQFF.

The V call is TRBV28, the J call TRBJ1-1, with D possibly matching TRBD1 (5 bases). Germline V lookup: CDR1 MDHEN, CDR2 SYDVKM. V was pared by 5 bases and J by 5 bases, with 18 bases between. The CDR3 covers 15 residues. CDR3 bases: TGTGCCAGCAGTAACGACGACGGGGGTCGGACTGAAGCTTTCTTT. It yields the protein CASSNDDGGRTEAFF.

J is TRBJ1-2 and V is TRBV7-3, with TRBD1 as a possible D gene (5 bases). The V end was cut by 5 bases, the J end by 1 base, with 14 bases between. The CDR3 is 15 residues long. CDR1 and CDR2 (germline): SGHTA, FQGTGA. This CDR3 reads CASSPGVNNNYGYTF. The CDR3 nucleotides are TGTGCCAGCAGCCCGGGGGTCAACAATAACTATGGCTACACCTTC.

V and J are TRBV6-5 and TRBJ1-5, with 7 bases lining up with TRBD1. Germline V gene sequence: CDR1 MNHEY, CDR2 SVGAGI. CDR3 length: 15 amino acids. Trimming at V came to 8 bases and at J to 2 bases, leaving 9 bases not matched to a gene. The CDR3 region is CASDRAKLGNQPQHF. Here the CDR3 DNA reads TGTGCCAGCGACAGGGCCAAGTTGGGCAATCAGCCCCAGCATTTT.

In this sample, this clone turned up once. J is TRBJ1-6 and V is TRBV9; no reliable D call. Germline CDR1 reads SGDLS; CDR2 reads YYNGEE. The CDR3 consists of 15 residues. The germline V and J ends were trimmed by 4 bases and 9 bases, with 17 bases remaining between them. Here the CDR3 DNA reads TGTGCCAGCAGCCCCCGGGAGAGGGTAGGTTCACCCCTCCACTTT. It is translated as CASSPRERVGSPLHF.

The rearrangement links TRBV11-3 to TRBJ2-1; possibly TRBD1 for D (5 bases). Trimming shortened V by 6 bases and J by 0 bases, and 6 bases separated the two germline ends. Per the germline V gene, CDR1 is SGHNT and CDR2 is YENEEA. This CDR3 spans 13 amino acids. CDR3 loop: CASRDSSYNEQFF. In nucleotides, the CDR3 is TGTGCCAGCAGAGACAGCTCCTACAATGAGCAGTTCTTC.

The V call is TRBV4-3, the J call TRBJ2-1, with TRBD2 matching 15 bases. The germline gives CDR1 LGHNA, CDR2 YSLEER. This CDR3 has 18 amino acids. Trimming cost V 0 bases and J 5 bases; bases outside gene matches: 5. This chain's CDR3 is CASSQDGTSGGTHNEQFF. CDR3 DNA sequence: TGCGCCAGCAGCCAAGATGGGACTAGCGGGGGGACCCACAATGAGCAGTTCTTC.

The chain links TRBV5-4 to TRBJ2-6; no definite D call. Germline CDR1 SGHNT, CDR2 YYREEE (reference sequence). The length of the CDR3 is 16 residues. V was trimmed by 4 bases and J by 1 base, leaving 12 bases between them. CDR3 sequence reads: CASSPLSVSGANVLTF. CDR3 coding DNA: TGTGCCAGCAGCCCCTTGAGTGTGTCTGGGGCCAACGTCCTGACTTTC.

The rearrangement joins TRBV24-1 to TRBJ1-1, with D unclear. V gave up 8 bases and J gave up 5 bases, with 14 bases separating them. Germline V gene lookup returns CDR1 KGHDR and CDR2 SFDVKD. This CDR3 is built from 13 residues. The CDR3 sequence: CATTREGGTEAFF. The CDR3 DNA follows: TGTGCCACCACGCGCGAGGGAGGGACTGAAGCTTTCTTT.

This chain uses TRBV28 with TRBJ2-7; D may be TRBD1 (6 bases). The CDR3 consists of 12 residues. CDR1 MDHEN and CDR2 SYDVKM come from the germline V gene. The V and J ends lost 2 bases and 13 bases respectively, with 15 bases between them. CDR3 residues: CASSLARQVVYF. In DNA form, the CDR3 reads TGTGCCAGCAGTTTAGCTAGACAGGTGGTATACTTC. Full variable domain (outside the CDR3, taken from reference TRBV28 and TRBJ2-7): DVKVTQSSRYLVKRTGEKVFLECVQDMDHENMFWYRQDPGLGLRLIYFSYDVKMKEKGDIPEGYSVSREKKERFSLILESASTNQTSMYLCASSLARQVVYFGPGTRLTVT.

The rearrangement uses TRBV6-6 and TRBJ2-2; D may be TRBD1 (6 bases). V shed 6 bases and J shed 6 bases, with 20 bases lying between them. The CDR3 totals 16 residues. Germline V CDR1 and CDR2: MNHNY, SVGAGI (reference sequence). The CDR3 nucleotides are TGTGCCAGCAGCCGATTTAGTGGGGACACGTCCGGGGAGCTGTTTTTT. Its translation: CASSRFSGDTSGELFF.

J is TRBJ2-2 and V is TRBV5-1, with D uncertain. V lost 2 bases and J 5 bases, leaving 10 bases between the germline ends. The length of the CDR3 is 14 residues. Germline loops: CDR1 SGHRS, CDR2 YFSETQ. The CDR3 sequence: CASSLGVTTGELFF. The CDR3 nucleotides are TGCGCCAGCAGCTTAGGAGTTACGACCGGGGAGCTGTTTTTT. Using reference TRBV5-1 and TRBJ2-2 for the parts outside the CDR3, the full variable domain is KAGVTQTPRYLIKTRGQQVTLSCSPISGHRSVSWYQQTPGQGLQFLFEYFSETQRNKGNFPGRFSGRQFSNSRSEMNVSTLELGDSALYLCASSLGVTTGELFFGEGSRLTVL.

The CDR3 nucleotides read TGTGCCAGCAGCTTAGATTCAGGGTGGGGTAATGAGCAGTTCTTC. Encoded protein: CASSLDSGWGNEQFF. V is TRBV7-3 and J is TRBJ2-1; D may be TRBD1 (5 bases). The CDR3 has 15 residues. From germline, CDR1 is SGHTA and CDR2 FQGTGA. V gave up 2 bases and J gave up 7 bases, with 15 bases separating them.

The V gene is TRBV13, the J gene TRBJ2-7; the D gene is possibly TRBD1 (5 bases). The CDR3 length is 13 residues. V was pared by 4 bases and J by 1 base, with 8 bases between. CDR1 PRHDT and CDR2 FYEKMQ come from the germline V gene (reference sequence). Here the CDR3 reads CASSSRQSYEQYF. For the CDR3, the DNA is TGTGCCAGCAGCTCTCGACAGTCCTACGAGCAGTACTTC.

The chain joins TRBV6-2 or TRBV6-3 to TRBJ2-1, with D possibly matching TRBD2 (6 bases). V shed 6 bases and J shed 1 base, with 10 bases lying between them. The germline V gene encodes CDR1 MNHEY and CDR2 SVGEGT. The CDR3 covers 14 residues. CDR3 protein: CASSLSGSYNEQFF. The CDR3, as DNA: TGTGCCAGCAGCCTAAGCGGGTCCTACAATGAGCAGTTCTTC.

The genes are TRBV9 and TRBJ1-6; 8 bases fit TRBD1. This CDR3 spans 14 amino acids. V lost 3 bases to trimming and J lost 10 bases; unmatched junction nucleotides: 6. Germline CDR1 reads SGDLS; CDR2 reads YYNGEE. The DNA for the CDR3 is TGTGCCAGCAGCGGCCGGACAGGGAACTCACCCCTCCACTTT. Amino acids: CASSGRTGNSPLHF.

The V call is TRBV5-1, the J call TRBJ2-1, with TRBD2 matching 14 bases. Trimming at V came to 4 bases and at J to 9 bases, leaving 6 bases not matched to a gene. The CDR3 loop spans 15 amino acids. Germline V gives CDR1 SGHRS, CDR2 YFSETQ. The CDR3 DNA sequence: TGCGCCAGCAGCGCGGGACTAGCGGGGGTGGGTGAGCAGTTCTTC. Its translation is CASSAGLAGVGEQFF.

The chain has TRBV7-9 and TRBJ2-5, with TRBD2 matching over 12 bases. After removal of 5 bases from V and 5 bases from J, the junction contained 9 bases not matched to a gene. This CDR3 has 16 amino acids. Germline V CDR1 and CDR2: SEHNR, FQNEAQ (reference sequence). The CDR3: CASSPRASGGAETQYF. The CDR3 DNA reads TGTGCCAGCAGCCCCCGGGCTAGCGGGGGGGCGGAGACCCAGTACTTC.